The clone carrying this T cell receptor beta chain was observed a handful of times. Its antigen is undetermined. 60 Vbeta and 13 Jbeta primers were used in PCR. The method was immunoSEQ multiplex PCR; TCRdb's version includes in-frame clones alone and lacks a portion of them. The sample holds 95,000 to 150,000 clones, about three quarters seen once. Deletions cut 2 bases from V and 1 base from J, with 6 bases between. Germline lookup yields CDR1 SGHKS and CDR2 YYEKEE (reference sequence). The CDR3 is 13 residues long. This entry is derived from a study of cytomegalovirus exposure and HLA in healthy donors. Study findings and constraints: A classifier reportedly called cytomegalovirus status with high sensitivity and specificity.

This chain links TRBV5-5 with TRBJ1-1; the D is unclear. Sequenced: PBMCs. This clonotype was obtained from a man aged 55 to 70 in good health and CMV-seropositive. CDR3 amino acids: CASSLRQNTEAFF. CDR3 in DNA: TGTGCCAGCAGCTTAAGACAGAACACTGAAGCTTTCTTT.